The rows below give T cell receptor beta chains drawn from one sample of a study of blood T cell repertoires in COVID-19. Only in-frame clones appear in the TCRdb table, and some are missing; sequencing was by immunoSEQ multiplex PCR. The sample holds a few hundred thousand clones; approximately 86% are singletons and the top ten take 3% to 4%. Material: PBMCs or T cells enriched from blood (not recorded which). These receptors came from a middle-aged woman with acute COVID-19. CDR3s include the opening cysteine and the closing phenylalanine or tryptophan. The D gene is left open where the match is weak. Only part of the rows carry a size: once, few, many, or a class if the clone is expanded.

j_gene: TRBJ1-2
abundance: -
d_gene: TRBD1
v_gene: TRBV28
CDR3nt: TGTGCCAGCAGAGGTTCACAGGGGGCAGGTGGCTACACCTTC
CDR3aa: CASRGSQGAGGYTF

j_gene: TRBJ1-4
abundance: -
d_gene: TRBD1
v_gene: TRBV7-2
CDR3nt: TGTGCCAGCAGCCAACAGGGGTCAGCTAATGAAAAACTGTTTTTT
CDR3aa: CASSQQGSANEKLFF

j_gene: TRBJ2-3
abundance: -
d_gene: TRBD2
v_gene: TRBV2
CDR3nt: TGTGCCAGCAGTGTGGTGGGAGGGAGCACAGATACGCAGTATTTT
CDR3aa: CASSVVGGSTDTQYF

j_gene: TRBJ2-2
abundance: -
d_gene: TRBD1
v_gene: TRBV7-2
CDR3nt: TGTGCCAGCAGCGATGGGACAGCCGGGGAGCTGTTTTTT
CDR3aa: CASSDGTAGELFF

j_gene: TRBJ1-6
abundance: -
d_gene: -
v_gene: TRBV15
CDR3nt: TGTGCCACCAGCAGAGGGGAGCGGGCCGCTGGGGATTCACCCCTCCACTTT
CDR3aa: CATSRGERAAGDSPLHF

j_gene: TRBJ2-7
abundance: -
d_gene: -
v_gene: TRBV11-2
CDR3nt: TGTGCCAGCAGCCAGGGCTTTTCGAACTACGAGCAGTACTTC
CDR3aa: CASSQGFSNYEQYF

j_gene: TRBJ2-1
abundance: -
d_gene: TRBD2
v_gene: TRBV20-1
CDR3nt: TGCAGTGCTAGTTTCGGGCTAGCGGGAACAAATGAGCAGTTCTTC
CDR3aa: CSASFGLAGTNEQFF

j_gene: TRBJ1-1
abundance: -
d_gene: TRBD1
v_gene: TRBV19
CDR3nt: TGTGTCCGATGCCGGACAGGGGGCGCCCCTGAAGCTTTCTTT
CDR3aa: CVRCRTGGAPEAFF

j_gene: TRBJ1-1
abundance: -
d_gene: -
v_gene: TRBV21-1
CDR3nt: TGTGCCCTGCCGACCAGGGGGCTGGGGAAAATCGAAGAAGCTTTCTTT
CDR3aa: CALPTRGLGKIEEAFF

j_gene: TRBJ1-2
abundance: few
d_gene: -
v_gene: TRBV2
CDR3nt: TGTGCCAGCAGCCCCGACGGAGACCCCTATGGCTACACCTTC
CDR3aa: CASSPDGDPYGYTF

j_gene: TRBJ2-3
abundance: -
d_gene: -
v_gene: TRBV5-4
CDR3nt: TGTGCCAGCAGCGCCCCCGGGACTCGGCAGTATTTT
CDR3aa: CASSAPGTRQYF

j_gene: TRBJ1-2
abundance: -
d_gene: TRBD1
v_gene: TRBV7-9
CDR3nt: TGTGCCAGCAGCTTACATGGGACAGGGCTGGGCTACACCTTC
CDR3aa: CASSLHGTGLGYTF

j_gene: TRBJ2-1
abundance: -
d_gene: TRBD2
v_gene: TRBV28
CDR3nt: TGTGCCAGCAGTTTATGGGCTAGCGGGAGCGACAATGAGCAGTTCTTC
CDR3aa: CASSLWASGSDNEQFF

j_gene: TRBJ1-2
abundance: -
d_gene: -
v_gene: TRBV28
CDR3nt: TGTGCCAGCAGTTTTTGGTGGGGGCAGGGAACAGGCTACACCTTC
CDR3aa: CASSFWWGQGTGYTF

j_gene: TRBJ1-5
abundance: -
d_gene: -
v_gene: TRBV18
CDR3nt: TGTGCCAGCTCAGGGGCCGCGGTTGGCAATCAGCCCCAGCATTTT
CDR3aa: CASSGAAVGNQPQHF

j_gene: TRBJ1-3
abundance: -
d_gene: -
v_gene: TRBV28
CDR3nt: TGTGCCAGCAGTTTGAGTAGAAACACCATATATTTT
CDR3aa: CASSLSRNTIYF

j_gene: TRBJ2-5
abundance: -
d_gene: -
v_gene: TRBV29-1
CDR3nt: TGCAGCGTTGGGGGGGAGTTGTTGGAGACCCAGTACTTC
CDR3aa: CSVGGELLETQYF

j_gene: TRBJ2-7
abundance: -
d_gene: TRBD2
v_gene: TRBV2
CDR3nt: TGTGCCAGCAGGGGGAGCGGGAGGCCCTACGAGCAGTACTTC
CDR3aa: CASRGSGRPYEQYF

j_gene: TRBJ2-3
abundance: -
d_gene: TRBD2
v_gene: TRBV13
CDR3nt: TGTGCCAGCAGCTTAGAAGCGGGAGCGATAGATACGCAGTATTTT
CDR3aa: CASSLEAGAIDTQYF

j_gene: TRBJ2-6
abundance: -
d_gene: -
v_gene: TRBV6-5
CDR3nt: TGTGCCAGCAGTTACTCGCCAGGGGCTGGGGCCAACGTCCTGACTTTC
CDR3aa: CASSYSPGAGANVLTF

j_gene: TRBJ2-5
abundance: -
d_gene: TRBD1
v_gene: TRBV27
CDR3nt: TGTGCCAGCAGTAAGGGACAGCTCCAAGAGACCCAGTACTTC
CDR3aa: CASSKGQLQETQYF

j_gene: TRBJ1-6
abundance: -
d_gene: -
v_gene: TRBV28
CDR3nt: TGTGCCAGCCAGGGAGGACTTAATTCACCCCTCCACTTT
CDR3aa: CASQGGLNSPLHF

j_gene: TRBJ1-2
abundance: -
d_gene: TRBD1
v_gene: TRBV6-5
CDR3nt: TGTGCCAGCAGTTACGGGGACAGGGCTAACTATGGCTACACCTTC
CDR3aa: CASSYGDRANYGYTF

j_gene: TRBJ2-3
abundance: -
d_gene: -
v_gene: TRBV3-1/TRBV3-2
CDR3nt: TGTGCCAGCAGAAGGGGGGGAGGGGGAACAGATACGCAGTATTTT
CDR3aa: CASRRGGGGTDTQYF

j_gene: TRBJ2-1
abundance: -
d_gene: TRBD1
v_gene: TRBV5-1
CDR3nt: TGCGCCAGCAGCTTGGTACAGGGGCTTAATGAGCAGTTCTTC
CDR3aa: CASSLVQGLNEQFF

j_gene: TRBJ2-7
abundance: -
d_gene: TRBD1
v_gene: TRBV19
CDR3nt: TGTGCCAGTAGTATAGGGGGGACAGGATCCTACGAGCAGTACTTC
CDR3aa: CASSIGGTGSYEQYF

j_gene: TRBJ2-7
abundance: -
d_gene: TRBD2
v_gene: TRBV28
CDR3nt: TGTGCCAGCAGGACTAGCGGGAGCTCCTACGAGCAGTACTTC
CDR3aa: CASRTSGSSYEQYF

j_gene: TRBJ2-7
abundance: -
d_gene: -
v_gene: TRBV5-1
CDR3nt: TGCGCCAGCAGCTCAGGTTTACGAAACACAATAAACTACGAGCAGTACTTC
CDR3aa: CASSSGLRNTINYEQYF

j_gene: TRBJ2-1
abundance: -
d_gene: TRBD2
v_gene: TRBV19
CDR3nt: TGTGCCAGTAGTCTCGAGATCGGGACTAGCGGGAGAAATGAGCAGTTCTTC
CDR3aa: CASSLEIGTSGRNEQFF

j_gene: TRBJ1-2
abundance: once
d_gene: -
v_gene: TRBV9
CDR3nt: TGTGCCAGCAGCGTAGCAACAGAGTCCTATGGCTACACCTTC
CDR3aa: CASSVATESYGYTF

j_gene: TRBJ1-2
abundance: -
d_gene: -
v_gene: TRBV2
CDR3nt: TGTGCCAGCAGTGTGGAGGGTAGGAGCTATGGCTACACCTTC
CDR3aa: CASSVEGRSYGYTF

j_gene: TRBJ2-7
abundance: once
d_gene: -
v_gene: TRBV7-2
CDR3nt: TGTGCCAGCAGCCCATCACATTCGGGCTACGAGCAGTACTTC
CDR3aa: CASSPSHSGYEQYF

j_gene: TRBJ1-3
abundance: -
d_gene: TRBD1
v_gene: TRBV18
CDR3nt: TGTGCCAGCTCACCAGACAGGGGCTCTGGAAACACCATATATTTT
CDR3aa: CASSPDRGSGNTIYF

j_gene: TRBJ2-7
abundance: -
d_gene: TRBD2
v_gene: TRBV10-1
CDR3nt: TGCGCCAGCAGTGAGTCGTCGGCGGGAGTCAAAAGGAGGGAGCAGTACTTC
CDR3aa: CASSESSAGVKRREQYF

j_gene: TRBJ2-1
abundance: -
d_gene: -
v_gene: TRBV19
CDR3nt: TGTGCCAGTAGTATCATTTCATACAATGAGCAGTTCTTC
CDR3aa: CASSIISYNEQFF

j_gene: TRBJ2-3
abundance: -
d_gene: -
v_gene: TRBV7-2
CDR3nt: TGTGCCAGCAGCTTAGCCTTAGGGACTACAGATACGCAGTATTTT
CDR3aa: CASSLALGTTDTQYF

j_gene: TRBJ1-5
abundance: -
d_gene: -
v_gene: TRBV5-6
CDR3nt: TGTGCCAGCAGCTTGGCCCCAATAGCTCAGCCCCAGCATTTT
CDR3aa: CASSLAPIAQPQHF

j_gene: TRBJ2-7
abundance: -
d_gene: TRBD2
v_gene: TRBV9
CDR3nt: TGTGCCAGCAGCGAGGGGGCGGGAGGGCCCTACGAGCAGTACTTC
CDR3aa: CASSEGAGGPYEQYF

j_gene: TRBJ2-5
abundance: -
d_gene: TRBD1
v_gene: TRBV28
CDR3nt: TGTGCCAGCAGTTACCGGGACAGGGTGCCCCAAGAGACCCAGTACTTC
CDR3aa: CASSYRDRVPQETQYF

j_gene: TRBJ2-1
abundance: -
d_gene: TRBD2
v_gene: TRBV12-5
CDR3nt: TGTGCTAGTGGTTACTACCCTCGGCGGGAGGGCGATGAGCAGTTCTTC
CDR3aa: CASGYYPRREGDEQFF

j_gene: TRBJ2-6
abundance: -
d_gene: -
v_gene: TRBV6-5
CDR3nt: TGTGCCATCTCGACAGCCCAAGGGGCCAACGTCCTGACTTTC
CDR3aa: CAISTAQGANVLTF

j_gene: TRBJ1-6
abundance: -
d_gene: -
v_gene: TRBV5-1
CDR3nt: TGCGCCAGCAGCTTGGAACGGGAAAATTCACCCCTCCACTTT
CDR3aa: CASSLERENSPLHF

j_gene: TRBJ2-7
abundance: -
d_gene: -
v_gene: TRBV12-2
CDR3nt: TGTGCAAGTCGCCTGACTAGCGGGAGGGTTTTCTACGAGCAGTACTTC
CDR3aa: CASRLTSGRVFYEQYF

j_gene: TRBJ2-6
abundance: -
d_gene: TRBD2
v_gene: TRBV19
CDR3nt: TGTGCCAGTAAGACGGGAGGAGAGGCTGGGGCCAACGTCCTGACTTTC
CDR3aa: CASKTGGEAGANVLTF

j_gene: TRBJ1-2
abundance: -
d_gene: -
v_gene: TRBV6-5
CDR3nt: TGTGCCACCCGGTGGAGCGGGGTAGGGGGCTACACCTTC
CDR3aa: CATRWSGVGGYTF

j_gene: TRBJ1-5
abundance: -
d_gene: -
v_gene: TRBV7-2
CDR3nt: TGTGCCAGCAGCTTCCCAGGGGTCGGGCAGCCCCAGCATTTT
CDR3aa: CASSFPGVGQPQHF

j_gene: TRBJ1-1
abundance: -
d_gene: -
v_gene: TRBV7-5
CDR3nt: TGTGTCAGAAGCCCTACAGACCTGAACACTGAAGCTTTCTTT
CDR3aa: CVRSPTDLNTEAFF

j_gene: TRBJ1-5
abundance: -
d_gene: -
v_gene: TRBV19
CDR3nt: TGTGCCAGTAAACTCGGAGGTCAGCCCCAGCATTTT
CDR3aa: CASKLGGQPQHF

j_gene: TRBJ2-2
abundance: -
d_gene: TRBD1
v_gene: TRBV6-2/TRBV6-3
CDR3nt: TGTGCCAGCAGTTATCCGGGACAGCACACCGGGGAGCTGTTTTTT
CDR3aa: CASSYPGQHTGELFF

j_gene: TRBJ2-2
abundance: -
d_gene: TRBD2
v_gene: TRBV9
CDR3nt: TGTGCCAGCAGCGTAGTATCTAGCGGGCTCACCGGGGAGCTGTTTTTT
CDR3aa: CASSVVSSGLTGELFF

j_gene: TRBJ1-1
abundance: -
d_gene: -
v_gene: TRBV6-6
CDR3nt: TGTGCCAGCAGTTATTTAAGAGACACTGAAGCTTTCTTT
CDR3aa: CASSYLRDTEAFF

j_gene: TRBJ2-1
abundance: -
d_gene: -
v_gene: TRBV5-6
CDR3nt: TGTGCCAGCAGCTTAAAAGCGGGTCTATACAATGAGCAGTTCTTC
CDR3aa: CASSLKAGLYNEQFF

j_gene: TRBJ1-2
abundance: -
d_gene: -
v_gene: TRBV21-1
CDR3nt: TGTGCCAGCAGCAATAGGCCAGGGTTCTTTGGCTACACCTTC
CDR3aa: CASSNRPGFFGYTF

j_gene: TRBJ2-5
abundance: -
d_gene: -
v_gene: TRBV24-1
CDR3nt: TGTGCCACCAGTGACCCCCAGGGTGGGAGGCAAGAGACCCAGTACTTC
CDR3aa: CATSDPQGGRQETQYF

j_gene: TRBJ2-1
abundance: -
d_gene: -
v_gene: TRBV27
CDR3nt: TGTGCCAGCAGGCCCCTCGGAAGGGGAAGAGACAATGAGCAGTTCTTC
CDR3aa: CASRPLGRGRDNEQFF

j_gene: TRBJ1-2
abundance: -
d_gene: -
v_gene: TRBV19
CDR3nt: TGTGCCAGTAGTACCACCACAACAGAGCTATATGGCTACACCTTC
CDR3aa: CASSTTTTELYGYTF

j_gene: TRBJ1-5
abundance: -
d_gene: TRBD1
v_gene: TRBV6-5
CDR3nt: TGTGCCAGCAGTATCGACAGGGGGGGCAATCAGCCCCAGCATTTT
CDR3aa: CASSIDRGGNQPQHF

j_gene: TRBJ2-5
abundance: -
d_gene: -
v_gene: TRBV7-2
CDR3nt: TGTGCCAGCAGCTTACAACAGGGTTCGGAGACCCAGTACTTC
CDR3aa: CASSLQQGSETQYF

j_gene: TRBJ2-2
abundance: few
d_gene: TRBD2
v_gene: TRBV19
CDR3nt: TGTGCCAGTATTTCGCGGGAGTTTGGCGGGGAGCTGTTTTTT
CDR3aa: CASISREFGGELFF